These 16 T cell receptor beta chains came from one sample sequenced in a study of cytomegalovirus exposure and HLA in healthy donors. Both 60 Vbeta primers and 13 Jbeta primers went into the PCR. TCRdb keeps only in-frame clones here, not all; method: immunoSEQ multiplex PCR. This repertoire includes roughly 190,000 clones. Material for sequencing was PBMCs. These receptors were obtained from a man in his thirties or forties in good health and CMV-seronegative.

V is TRBV28 and J is TRBJ1-1; the D is unclear. The length of the CDR3 is 13 residues. Trimming pared 5 bases from V and 5 bases from J, leaving 12 bases between. In germline, CDR1 is MDHEN, CDR2 SYDVKM. CDR3 amino acids: CASSPYRETEAFF. The CDR3 DNA reads TGTGCCAGCAGTCCCTATCGGGAGACTGAAGCTTTCTTT.

The chain joins TRBV29-1 to TRBJ1-3; tentative D call: TRBD1 (6 bases). Germline V gives CDR1 SQVTM, CDR2 ANQGSEA. This CDR3 comprises 14 residues. The germline V and J ends were trimmed by 1 base and 3 bases, with 10 bases remaining between them. This CDR3 reads CSVEVSGDGNTIYF. CDR3 nucleotide sequence: TGCAGCGTTGAAGTCTCAGGGGATGGAAACACCATATATTTT.

The chain carries TRBV27 and TRBJ1-2; 8 positions match TRBD1. CDR1 and CDR2 from the germline V gene are MNHEY and SMNVEV (reference sequence). The CDR3 is made up of 13 amino acids. J lost 4 bases, V lost 4 bases, and 2 bases had no gene match. CDR3 nucleotides: TGTGCCAGCAGTTACAGGGGGGGCTATGGCTACACCTTC. Translated: CASSYRGGYGYTF.

The chain employs TRBV7-9 and TRBJ2-2; D remains ambiguous. This CDR3 contains 19 residues. CDR1 is SEHNR, CDR2 FQNEAQ, per germline (reference sequence). Trimming left V 5 bases short and J 0 bases short, with 22 bases between. The CDR3 here is CASSPPASTVGANTGELFF. The CDR3, as DNA: TGTGCCAGCAGCCCGCCAGCCTCGACGGTGGGCGCGAACACCGGGGAGCTGTTTTTT.

V usage is TRBV29-1 and J usage is TRBJ2-1, with D possibly being TRBD2 (5 bases). V was trimmed by 2 bases and J by 6 bases, leaving 14 bases between them. The germline V gene encodes CDR1 SQVTM and CDR2 ANQGSEA. CDR3 size: 14 residues. The CDR3 region has the DNA TGCAGCGTTGAAAGAACAGCGGATGTCAATGAGCAGTTCTTC. This sequence encodes CSVERTADVNEQFF.

The chain combines TRBV11-1 with TRBJ2-1; the D is unclear. The germline V gene has CDR1 SGHAT and CDR2 FQDESV (reference sequence). The CDR3 has 15 residues. V lost 1 base to trimming and J lost 0 bases, with 7 bases between them. The CDR3 sequence is CASSLELSSYNEQFF. The CDR3 DNA reads TGTGCCAGCAGCTTAGAGCTAAGCTCCTACAATGAGCAGTTCTTC.

V gene TRBV29-1 combines with J gene TRBJ2-7; D perhaps matches TRBD2 (6 bases). CDR3 size: 12 residues. With 3 bases removed from V and 4 bases from J, the gap between germline ends came to 10 bases. Germline CDR1 and CDR2: SQVTM and ANQGSEA. The CDR3 reads CSVDFGGYEQYF. CDR3 coding DNA: TGCAGCGTTGATTTCGGAGGGTACGAGCAGTACTTC.

The chain uses TRBV15 and TRBJ2-1; D is unclear. The V gene's germline CDR1 is LNHNV and CDR2 YYDKDF (reference sequence). The V end lost 0 bases, the J end lost 12 bases, and 15 bases lay between the germline ends. The CDR3 contains 14 residues. The CDR3 loop is CATSREASRFGQFF. The CDR3, as DNA: TGTGCCACCAGCAGAGAAGCTAGTAGGTTCGGGCAGTTCTTC. Using reference TRBV15 and TRBJ2-1 for the parts outside the CDR3, the full variable domain is DAMVIQNPRYQVTQFGKPVTLSCSQTLNHNVMYWYQQKSSQAPKLLFHYYDKDFNNEADTPDNFQSRRPNTSFCFLDIRSPGLGDTAMYLCATSREASRFGQFFGPGTRLTVL.

V and J are TRBV29-1 and TRBJ2-1; the D gene is possibly TRBD1 (5 bases). From germline, CDR1 is SQVTM and CDR2 ANQGSEA. This CDR3 comprises 15 residues. With 1 base removed from V and 4 bases from J, the gap between germline ends came to 14 bases. The CDR3 here is CSVEGGRVGYNEQFF. CDR3 DNA sequence: TGCAGCGTTGAAGGAGGCAGGGTGGGGTACAATGAGCAGTTCTTC.

For this clone: Other DNA sequences in this specimen translate into the identical CDR3. The rearrangement uses TRBV19 and TRBJ1-1, with D unresolved. The CDR3 spans 14 residues. V was clipped by 1 base and J by 0 bases, with 6 bases between them. The V gene's germline CDR1 is LNHDA and CDR2 SQIVND (reference sequence). The CDR3 protein is CASSIGPVNTEAFF. The CDR3 bases are TGTGCCAGTAGTATAGGCCCGGTGAACACTGAAGCTTTCTTT.

The chain links TRBV30 to TRBJ1-5; D unclear. The CDR3 length is 15 residues. Trimming cost V 0 bases and J 6 bases, with 15 bases left between them. CDR1 GTSNPN and CDR2 SVGIG come from the germline V gene (reference sequence). This CDR3 reads CAWSVRGTPTQPQHF. The CDR3 DNA reads as TGTGCCTGGAGTGTACGAGGAACACCGACTCAGCCCCAGCATTTT.

The chain employs TRBV19 and TRBJ1-2, with 8 bases that match TRBD1. The CDR3 is made up of 12 amino acids. Per germline, CDR1 LNHDA and CDR2 SQIVND (reference sequence). Trimming at V came to 10 bases and at J to 4 bases, leaving 5 bases not matched to a gene. CDR3 nucleotide sequence: TGTGCCACCGCTGACAGGGGCTATGGCTACACCTTC. This sequence encodes CATADRGYGYTF. The full variable domain, completed using reference TRBV19 and TRBJ1-2, is DGGITQSPKYLFRKEGQNVTLSCEQNLNHDAMYWYRQDPGQGLRLIYYSQIVNDFQKGDIAEGYSVSREKKESFPLTVTSAQKNPTAFYLCATADRGYGYTFGSGTRLTVV.

This chain connects TRBV6-1 to TRBJ1-5; the D is unclear. V was pared by 3 bases and J by 3 bases, with 6 bases between. Germline V gene lookup returns CDR1 MNHNS and CDR2 SASEGT. The CDR3 totals 13 residues. CDR3 coding DNA: TGTGCCAGCAGTGATTCTCTCAATCAGCCCCAGCATTTT. It encodes CASSDSLNQPQHF.

This sequence joins TRBV7-9 and TRBJ1-2; 8 nucleotides match TRBD1. The CDR3 totals 14 residues. V lost 0 bases to trimming and J lost 7 bases; unmatched junction nucleotides: 4. CDR1 is SEHNR, CDR2 FQNEAQ, per germline (reference sequence). Here the CDR3 DNA reads TGTGCCAGCAGCTTAGCGCAGGGGGCGGGTGGCTACACCTTC. Protein sequence: CASSLAQGAGGYTF. Supplemented by reference TRBV7-9 and TRBJ1-2, the full variable domain reads DTGVSQNPRHKITKRGQNVTFRCDPISEHNRLYWYRQTLGQGPEFLTYFQNEAQLEKSRLLSDRFSAERPKGSFSTLEIQRTEQGDSAMYLCASSLAQGAGGYTFGSGTRLTVV.

The chain links TRBV7-2 to TRBJ2-3; 8 nucleotides agree with TRBD1. The CDR3 loop spans 16 amino acids. The trim removed 4 bases at V and 3 bases at J, leaving 9 bases unmatched. CDR1 is SGHTA, CDR2 FQGNSA, per germline. The CDR3 spells CASSSLWTGSTDTQYF. The CDR3 coding sequence is TGTGCCAGCAGCTCCTTGTGGACAGGGTCAACAGATACGCAGTATTTT.

This chain links TRBV19 with TRBJ1-1; 8 positions match TRBD1. The CDR3 consists of 19 residues. CDR1 LNHDA and CDR2 SQIVND come from the germline V gene (reference sequence). With V trimmed by 3 bases and J by 4 bases, 19 bases remained unmatched. DNA for the CDR3: TGTGCCAGTAGTATTCGAAGAAGACAGGGGAGGGGGCTGAGCACTGAAGCTTTCTTT. Protein product: CASSIRRRQGRGLSTEAFF.